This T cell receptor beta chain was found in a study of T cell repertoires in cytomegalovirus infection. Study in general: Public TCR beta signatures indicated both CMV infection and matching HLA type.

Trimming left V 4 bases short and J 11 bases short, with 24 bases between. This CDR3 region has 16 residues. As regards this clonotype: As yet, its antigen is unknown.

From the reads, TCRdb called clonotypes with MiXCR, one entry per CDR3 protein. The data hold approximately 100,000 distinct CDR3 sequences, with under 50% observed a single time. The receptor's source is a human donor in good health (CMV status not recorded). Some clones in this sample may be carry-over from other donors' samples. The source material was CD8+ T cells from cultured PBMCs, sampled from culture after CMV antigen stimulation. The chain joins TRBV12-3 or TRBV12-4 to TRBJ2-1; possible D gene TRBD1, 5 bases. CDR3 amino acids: CASSSPGIVRGAKQFF. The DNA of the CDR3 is TGTGCCAGCAGTTCCCCGGGTATTGTTAGGGGCGCTAAGCAGTTCTTC.